This T cell receptor (beta chain) was sequenced during a study of spatial heterogeneity in lung cancer. Regarding time point: blood at routine non-recurrence follow-up after resection. Germline CDR1 is DFQATT and CDR2 is SNEGSKA (reference sequence). Trimming took off 0 bases at V and 5 bases at J, with 7 bases between the two ends. The CDR3 contains 12 residues. This clonotype was detected ten times or more. Every TCR cDNA molecule bore its own unique molecular identifier. MiXCR, applied by TCRdb to the 5' RACE reads, yields one record per CDR3 protein. The profile shows about 70,000 distinct CDR3 sequences, approximately 8.9% of them singletons.

The specimen comprised PBMCs, sampled at follow-up. This chain links TRBV20-1 with TRBJ2-5; no clear D gene. The clonotype originates from a female donor with early-stage non-small cell lung cancer. CDR3 loop: CSARDNGETQYF. DNA for the CDR3: TGCAGTGCTAGAGATAACGGGGAGACCCAGTACTTC.